What follows are 23 T cell receptor beta chains derived from one specimen sequenced in a study of blood T cell repertoires in COVID-19. Here immunoSEQ multiplex PCR was the method, and the copy in TCRdb shows in-frame clones only, minus some. The sample holds about 300,000 clones, approximately 90% seen once. The sequenced sample was PBMCs or T cells enriched from blood (not recorded which). All receptors derive from a woman in her thirties who had recovered from COVID-19.

V is TRBV24-1 and J is TRBJ2-5; D is uncertain. The germline V gene has CDR1 KGHDR and CDR2 SFDVKD. V shed 11 bases and J shed 1 base, with 10 bases lying between them. The CDR3 consists of 12 residues. In DNA form, the CDR3 reads TGTGCCAGCCAACACCTCCAAGAGACCCAGTACTTC. Translation gives CASQHLQETQYF.

The chain uses TRBV30 and TRBJ1-2; tentative D call: TRBD1 (6 bases). The CDR3 is 12 amino acids. Trimming cost V 4 bases and J 5 bases, with 11 bases left between them. Germline V gene sequence: CDR1 GTSNPN, CDR2 SVGIG (reference sequence). In DNA form, the CDR3 reads TGTGCCTGGACCGTAGGGGGTTATGGCTACACCTTC. Its translation: CAWTVGGYGYTF.

The table lists this clone with a few counts. The chain couples TRBV4-1 to TRBJ2-1, with no clear D. Germline loops: CDR1 MGHRA, CDR2 YSYEKL. The V gene lost 1 base and the J gene lost 8 bases, with 9 bases spanning the gap. The CDR3 length is 13 residues. The DNA for the CDR3 is TGCGCCAGCAGCCAAGCCGGAGAGGATGAGCAGTTCTTC. This gives the protein CASSQAGEDEQFF.

The chain carries TRBV11-3 and TRBJ1-3; D remains ambiguous. CDR1 is SGHNT, CDR2 YENEEA, per germline. Trimming removed 4 bases at V and 2 bases at J, with 6 bases between. The CDR3 is made up of 13 amino acids. The CDR3 loop reads CASSSGAGNTIYF. CDR3 coding DNA: TGTGCCAGCAGCTCCGGGGCTGGAAACACCATATATTTT.

This clone appeared once. The chain employs TRBV29-1 and TRBJ2-2; 9 positions match TRBD1. CDR3 size: 13 residues. From germline, CDR1 is SQVTM and CDR2 ANQGSEA. V shed 7 bases and J 5 bases; nucleotides not matched to a gene: 5. CDR3 in amino acids: CSARTGATGELFF. Here the CDR3 DNA reads TGCAGCGCAAGGACAGGGGCGACCGGGGAGCTGTTTTTT.

This chain connects TRBV7-2 to TRBJ1-3, with 7 bases aligning to TRBD1. This CDR3 contains 16 residues. Looked up from germline, CDR1 is SGHTA and CDR2 is FQGNSA. Trimming cost V 5 bases and J 2 bases; bases outside gene matches: 9. This chain's CDR3 is CASSLRQGLAGNTIYF. CDR3 coding DNA: TGTGCCAGCAGCCTCAGACAGGGATTAGCTGGAAACACCATATATTTT.

This clone occurred a few times. The V gene is TRBV7-8, the J gene TRBJ2-5, with a weak D call TRBD1 (5 bases). Germline V gene data show CDR1 as SGHVS and CDR2 as FQNEAQ. With 3 bases removed from V and 0 bases from J, the gap between germline ends came to 11 bases. The CDR3 has 15 residues. The DNA of the CDR3 is TGTGCCAGCAGCTTGGCGACAGCGTACCAAGAGACCCAGTACTTC. Translating gives CASSLATAYQETQYF.

V is TRBV7-8 and J is TRBJ2-2; 14 bases are a match to TRBD2. In germline, CDR1 is SGHVS, CDR2 FQNEAQ. Trimming at V came to 6 bases and at J to 0 bases, leaving 9 bases not matched to a gene. This CDR3 comprises 19 residues. CDR3 coding DNA: TGTGCCAGCAGGGCTTCTCGACTAGCGGGGGGGTCGAACACCGGGGAGCTGTTTTTT. Its translation: CASRASRLAGGSNTGELFF.

V is TRBV4-1 and J is TRBJ1-2, with D unresolved. V was shortened by 0 bases and J by 3 bases, with 8 bases between the two germline ends. CDR1 is MGHRA, CDR2 YSYEKL, per germline. This CDR3 spans 14 amino acids. CDR3 region: CASSQDIRDYGYTF. The CDR3 nucleotides read TGCGCCAGCAGCCAAGATATCCGGGACTATGGCTACACCTTC.

This clone has only a few counts. The rearrangement links TRBV27 to TRBJ1-1; D unresolved. This CDR3 region has 14 residues. The V end was cut by 2 bases, the J end by 4 bases, with 11 bases between. Germline CDR1 and CDR2: MNHEY and SMNVEV (reference sequence). The CDR3 DNA sequence: TGTGCCAGCAGTTTAACGGTTAAGCCCACTGAAGCTTTCTTT. Its translation is CASSLTVKPTEAFF.

The chain joins TRBV27 to TRBJ2-5, with 8 bases aligning to TRBD1. CDR1 is MNHEY, CDR2 SMNVEV, per germline (reference sequence). CDR3 length: 14 residues. V dropped 5 bases and J dropped 2; count of bases not matched to a gene: 4. CDR3 DNA sequence: TGTGCCAGCAGTCCGGACAGGGATCAAGAGACCCAGTACTTC. It is translated as CASSPDRDQETQYF.

The rearrangement joins TRBV27 to TRBJ1-4; 7 bases agree with TRBD1. Unmatched junction bases numbered 12, after V lost 6 bases and J lost 8 bases. This CDR3 is built from 15 residues. The germline gives CDR1 MNHEY, CDR2 SMNVEV (reference sequence). The CDR3 bases are TGTGCCAGCAGCCCCTCTGACAGGGATTTCGAAAAACTGTTTTTT. Amino acid sequence: CASSPSDRDFEKLFF.

J is TRBJ1-1 and V is TRBV19; D is uncertain. The CDR3 is made up of 12 amino acids. Between the trimmed V and J ends, which lost 7 bases and 4 bases, there was a span of 10 bases. Germline CDR1 is LNHDA and CDR2 is SQIVND (reference sequence). Here the CDR3 DNA reads TGTGCCAGTAAGTCAGTTGGCACTGAAGCTTTCTTT. It specifies CASKSVGTEAFF.

The chain joins TRBV5-1 to TRBJ1-3; D possibly corresponds to TRBD1 (6 bases). Germline V gene sequence: CDR1 SGHRS, CDR2 YFSETQ. V lost 3 bases and J lost 3, with 13 bases in between. CDR3 length equals 15 residues. The CDR3 reads CASSSAGTIGNTIYF. Written as DNA, the CDR3 is TGCGCCAGCAGCTCAGCCGGGACAATTGGAAACACCATATATTTT.

The V call is TRBV27, the J call TRBJ1-1; TRBD1 might be the D (6 bases). CDR3 length equals 14 residues. V dropped 0 bases and J dropped 8 bases, with 13 bases sitting between them. CDR1 and CDR2 from the germline V gene are MNHEY and SMNVEV (reference sequence). CDR3 loop: CASSLSRRGGEAFF. The CDR3 region has the DNA TGTGCCAGCAGTTTATCGCGGCGGGGGGGCGAAGCTTTCTTT.

This clone was detected a few times. The chain carries TRBV15 and TRBJ2-6; 9 bases are a match to TRBD1. The CDR3 contains 15 residues. Germline-derived CDR1 and CDR2 are LNHNV and YYDKDF (reference sequence). The ends lost 8 bases at V and 2 bases at J; junction bases unmatched: 4. CDR3 in DNA: TGTGCCACCGGCACAGGGGGCCCTGGGGCCAACGTCCTGACTTTC. Protein: CATGTGGPGANVLTF. The whole variable domain, remainder taken from reference TRBV15 and TRBJ2-6, is DAMVIQNPRYQVTQFGKPVTLSCSQTLNHNVMYWYQQKSSQAPKLLFHYYDKDFNNEADTPDNFQSRRPNTSFCFLDIRSPGLGDTAMYLCATGTGGPGANVLTFGAGSRLTVL.

Remarks on this clone: The junction differs from germline at one of its ends, possibly a read error. This rearrangement joins TRBV29-1 to TRBJ2-6, with a possible D match to TRBD1 (6 bases). The CDR3 loop spans 16 amino acids. Germline V gene sequence: CDR1 SQVTM, CDR2 ANQGSEA. CDR3 DNA: TGCAGCGTTATTGGACAGTCTTACTCTGGGGCCAGCGTCCTGACTTTC. As protein: CSVIGQSYSGASVLTF.

This chain joins TRBV15 and TRBJ1-2, with TRBD1 as a possible D gene (5 bases). CDR1 LNHNV and CDR2 YYDKDF come from the germline V gene (reference sequence). V lost 0 bases and J lost 5, with 7 bases in between. This CDR3 has 13 residues. The CDR3 protein is CATSREGQYGYTF. CDR3 in DNA: TGTGCCACCAGCAGAGAGGGGCAATATGGCTACACCTTC.

The genes are TRBV27 and TRBJ2-3; 10 nucleotides align to TRBD2. The V gene end was trimmed by 6 bases and the J gene end by 4 bases; junction bases not matched to a gene: 4. The CDR3 has 14 amino acids. Germline V gene sequence: CDR1 MNHEY, CDR2 SMNVEV (reference sequence). The CDR3 is CASRLAGGPDTQYF. The CDR3 region has the DNA TGTGCCAGCAGATTAGCGGGGGGCCCAGATACGCAGTATTTT.

The rearrangement uses TRBV9 and TRBJ1-2; the D gene is possibly TRBD1 (6 bases). Germline values: CDR1 SGDLS, CDR2 YYNGEE. This CDR3 is built from 15 residues. Deletions cut 4 bases from V and 0 bases from J, with 13 bases between. CDR3: CASSHGGTANYGYTF. The DNA for the CDR3 is TGTGCCAGCAGCCATGGGGGCACAGCTAACTATGGCTACACCTTC.

This clone has just one count. V gene TRBV7-4 combines with J gene TRBJ2-1; 10 bases line up with TRBD2. The CDR3 has 15 amino acids. Losses at the gene ends were 6 bases for V and 0 bases for J; bases not matched to a gene: 2. CDR1 SGHVT and CDR2 SQSDAQ come from the germline V gene. CDR3 nucleotide sequence: TGTGCCAGCAGAACTAGCGGGGTCTCCTACAATGAGCAGTTCTTC. Protein sequence: CASRTSGVSYNEQFF.

The chain joins TRBV27 to TRBJ2-7; D call uncertain. This CDR3 is 12 amino acids long. From germline, CDR1 is MNHEY and CDR2 SMNVEV (reference sequence). Trimming pared 6 bases from V and 0 bases from J, leaving 6 bases between. The CDR3 DNA follows: TGTGCCAGCAGCCCCAGCTCCTACGAGCAGTACTTC. This sequence encodes CASSPSSYEQYF.

The chain carries TRBV19 and TRBJ2-5; D not certain. CDR3 length: 10 amino acids. The germline CDR1 and CDR2 sequences are LNHDA and SQIVND (reference sequence). The V end was cut by 6 bases, the J end by 5 bases, with 4 bases between. CDR3: CASRGETQYF. In nucleotides, the CDR3 is TGTGCCAGTAGGGGCGAGACCCAGTACTTC.